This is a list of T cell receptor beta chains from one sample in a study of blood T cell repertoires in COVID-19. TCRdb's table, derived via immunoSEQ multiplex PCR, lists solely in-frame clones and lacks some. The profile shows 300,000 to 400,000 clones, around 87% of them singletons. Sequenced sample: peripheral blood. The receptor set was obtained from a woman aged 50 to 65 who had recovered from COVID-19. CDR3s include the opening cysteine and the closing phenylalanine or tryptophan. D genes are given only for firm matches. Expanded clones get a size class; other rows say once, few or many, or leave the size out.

CASSLNRGPPSYEQYF,TGTGCCAGCAGCTTAAACAGGGGACCCCCCTCCTACGAGCAGTACTTC,NA,TRBJ2-7,TRBD1,TRBV7-2
CASSDRGGGSPLHF,TGTGCCAGTAGCGACAGGGGAGGGGGTTCACCCCTCCACTTT,once,TRBJ1-6,TRBD1,TRBV19
CASTPSGGLLMNTEAFF,TGTGCCAGCACCCCCAGCGGGGGCCTCCTCATGAACACTGAAGCTTTCTTT,NA,TRBJ1-1,NA,TRBV7-2
CASSLGGTVSTDTQYF,TGCGCCAGCAGCCTGGGCGGGACGGTTAGCACAGATACGCAGTATTTT,NA,TRBJ2-3,NA,TRBV5-1
CSVSGDGSNQPQHF,TGCAGCGTTTCGGGGGACGGGAGCAATCAGCCCCAGCATTTT,NA,TRBJ1-5,NA,TRBV29-1
CASSDPNRSNQPQHF,TGTGCCAGCAGTGACCCCAACCGGAGCAATCAGCCCCAGCATTTT,NA,TRBJ1-5,NA,TRBV2
CASSVEDQGFTPLHF,TGTGCCAGCAGCGTAGAGGATCAGGGATTCACCCCCCTCCACTTT,NA,TRBJ1-6,NA,TRBV9
CASSQELGLGGKARGGGKLFF,TGCGCCAGCAGCCAAGAGTTGGGGCTGGGCGGGAAGGCCAGAGGTGGAGGAAAACTGTTTTTT,NA,TRBJ1-4,NA,TRBV4-3
CASSQGADSPLHF,TGCGCCAGCAGCCAAGGGGCAGATTCACCCCTCCACTTT,NA,TRBJ1-6,NA,TRBV4-3
CASRVGEETQYF,TGCGCCAGCAGGGTGGGAGAAGAGACCCAGTACTTC,NA,TRBJ2-5,NA,TRBV5-1
CASSIDTYRGRSVFF,TGTGCCAGTAGTATAGACACCTACAGGGGTCGTTCGGTTTTCTTT,NA,TRBJ1-1,TRBD1,TRBV19
CASSKSPGGTDTQYF,TGTGCCAGCAGCAAATCGCCAGGGGGCACAGATACGCAGTATTTT,NA,TRBJ2-3,NA,TRBV21-1
CASSYSGNHNEKLFF,TGTGCCAGCAGTTACTCCGGGAATCATAATGAAAAACTGTTTTTT,NA,TRBJ1-4,NA,TRBV6-6
CASSVDPGGETQYF,TGTGCCAGCAGCGTGGACCCCGGCGGGGAGACCCAGTACTTC,NA,TRBJ2-5,NA,TRBV9
CASSLAGWFGELFF,TGTGCCAGCAGTCTAGCGGGATGGTTCGGGGAGCTGTTTTTT,NA,TRBJ2-2,TRBD2,TRBV7-2
CASSIAGFGNTEAFF,TGTGCCAGTAGTATAGCAGGGTTCGGGAACACTGAAGCTTTCTTT,NA,TRBJ1-1,NA,TRBV19
CASSPRRGEQYF,TGTGCCAGCAGCCCGAGACGCGGCGAGCAGTACTTC,once,TRBJ2-7,NA,TRBV3-1/TRBV3-2
CASSATNKIGLAGRVGELFF,TGTGCCAGCAGCGCGACCAACAAAATCGGACTAGCGGGAAGGGTCGGGGAGCTGTTTTTT,NA,TRBJ2-2,TRBD2,TRBV9
CASSRSGRTDTQYF,TGCGCCAGCAGCCGAAGCGGACGCACAGATACGCAGTATTTT,NA,TRBJ2-3,NA,TRBV4-1
CASSPGQQNTEAFF,TGTGCCAGCTCACCCGGACAGCAGAACACTGAAGCTTTCTTT,few,TRBJ1-1,NA,TRBV18
CSASLVAGGAEQFF,TGCAGTGCTAGTTTGGTAGCGGGAGGGGCTGAGCAGTTCTTC,NA,TRBJ2-1,TRBD2,TRBV20-1
CSVEESGQGGEQFF,TGCAGCGTTGAAGAGTCGGGACAGGGTGGCGAGCAGTTCTTC,few,TRBJ2-1,TRBD1,TRBV29-1
CASSDGSLWGYTF,TGTGCCAGCAGTGATGGCTCGCTTTGGGGCTACACCTTC,NA,TRBJ1-2,NA,TRBV2
CASKMSDREQYF,TGTGCCTCCAAAATGTCTGATCGGGAGCAGTACTTC,NA,TRBJ2-7,NA,TRBV30
CASRPEDRGYTF,TGTGCCAGCAGACCCGAGGATCGGGGCTACACCTTC,NA,TRBJ1-2,NA,TRBV28
CASSVLGLAEETQYF,TGTGCCAGCAGCGTCCTCGGACTAGCAGAAGAGACCCAGTACTTC,NA,TRBJ2-5,TRBD2,TRBV9
CASTTGTGVNEQFF,TGTGCCAGCACCACCGGGACAGGGGTTAATGAGCAGTTCTTC,NA,TRBJ2-1,TRBD1,TRBV9
CASSEEGGYGYTF,TGCGCCAGCAGCGAAGAGGGTGGCTATGGCTACACCTTC,medium-sized,TRBJ1-2,NA,TRBV10-1
CASRATGSGELFF,TGCGCCAGCAGGGCCACAGGGTCTGGGGAGCTGTTTTTT,NA,TRBJ2-2,NA,TRBV10-1
CASSNPGTEENNSPLHF,TGTGCCAGCAGCAACCCCGGGACAGAAGAGAATAATTCACCCCTCCACTTT,NA,TRBJ1-6,NA,TRBV21-1
CAISDQGNTGELFF,TGTGCCATCAGCGACCAGGGGAACACCGGGGAGCTGTTTTTT,NA,TRBJ2-2,NA,TRBV10-3
CASSLVVGQGEAFF,TGCGCCAGCAGCTTGGTTGTTGGACAAGGTGAAGCTTTCTTT,few,TRBJ1-1,NA,TRBV5-1
CASSSTGTYYNEQFF,TGTGCCAGCAGCTCCACCGGGACTTACTACAATGAGCAGTTCTTC,once,TRBJ2-1,NA,TRBV7-3
CASSRQSQETQYF,TGTGCCAGCAGCCGACAGAGCCAAGAGACCCAGTACTTC,NA,TRBJ2-5,NA,TRBV7-3
CAWSINNEQFF,TGTGCCTGGAGTATCAACAATGAGCAGTTCTTC,NA,TRBJ2-1,NA,TRBV30
CASSLVQGYGELFF,TGTGCCAGCAGCTTAGTTCAGGGGTACGGGGAGCTGTTTTTT,NA,TRBJ2-2,NA,TRBV7-2
CASSSMGGRNTEAFF,TGTGCCAGCAGCTCCATGGGAGGCCGGAACACTGAAGCTTTCTTT,NA,TRBJ1-1,NA,TRBV7-2
CASSSSGGYTEAFF,TGTGCCAGCAGCTCAAGCGGGGGATACACTGAAGCTTTCTTT,NA,TRBJ1-1,NA,TRBV7-2
CASSPLGPGEAFF,TGTGCCAGCAGTCCCCTAGGCCCGGGGGAAGCTTTCTTT,NA,TRBJ1-1,NA,TRBV27
CASSDSPGRTMNTEAFF,TGTGCCAGCAGTGATTCCCCGGGACGGACTATGAACACTGAAGCTTTCTTT,NA,TRBJ1-1,NA,TRBV6-1
CASSQVGQANTEAFF,TGCGCCAGCAGCCAAGTTGGGCAGGCGAACACTGAAGCTTTCTTT,once,TRBJ1-1,NA,TRBV4-3
CASSPRTLTGEGEQFF,TGTGCCAGCAGCCCCCGAACCCTGACAGGGGAGGGTGAGCAGTTCTTC,NA,TRBJ2-1,NA,TRBV7-8
CASSLEGRSSGIHF,TGTGCCAGCAGCTTAGAAGGCCGGTCTAGCGGGATCCACTTC,NA,TRBJ2-5,TRBD2,TRBV7-9
CASSFSHYSPLHF,TGTGCCAGCAGTTTTTCCCACTATTCACCCCTCCACTTT,NA,TRBJ1-6,NA,TRBV28
CASSTTPYGYTF,TGTGCCAGCAGTACTACACCGTATGGCTACACCTTC,NA,TRBJ1-2,NA,TRBV2
CASSPSGGRTEAFF,TGTGCCAGCAGCCCAAGTGGGGGCAGGACTGAAGCTTTCTTT,NA,TRBJ1-1,NA,TRBV7-2
CASSLAPSGGGSEQFF,TGTGCCAGCAGCTTAGCGCCTAGCGGGGGGGGAAGTGAGCAGTTCTTC,NA,TRBJ2-1,TRBD2,TRBV7-2
CASSFFARSNQPQHF,TGTGCCAGCAGCTTTTTCGCCAGGAGCAATCAGCCCCAGCATTTT,NA,TRBJ1-5,NA,TRBV5-6
CASRVLAGDYNEQFF,TGTGCCAGCAGAGTCCTAGCGGGGGACTACAATGAGCAGTTCTTC,NA,TRBJ2-1,TRBD2,TRBV7-2
CASRAPRQGVTEKLFF,TGTGCCAGTAGGGCACCTCGACAGGGCGTAACTGAAAAACTGTTTTTT,NA,TRBJ1-4,TRBD1,TRBV19
CASSYYQMNTEAFF,TGTGCCAGCAGTTACTATCAAATGAACACTGAAGCTTTCTTT,NA,TRBJ1-1,NA,TRBV6-5
CATSREAGSYGYTF,TGTGCCACCAGCAGAGAAGCAGGGTCCTATGGCTACACCTTC,NA,TRBJ1-2,NA,TRBV15
CASRASAETQYF,TGTGCCAGCAGAGCTAGCGCCGAGACCCAGTACTTC,NA,TRBJ2-5,NA,TRBV6-6